These T cell receptor beta chains were read from a single sample in a study of T cell changes during pregnancy in multiple sclerosis. Assay used: immunoSEQ multiplex PCR; TCRdb lists only in-frame clones, some missing. The sample records 40,000 to 55,000 clones, around 90% being singletons. This material consisted of CD4+ T cells from peripheral blood mononuclear cells, taken after pregnancy. The receptor source for this set is a female donor in good health, enrolled as a control in a pregnancy study. The CDR3 runs from the conserved cysteine through the conserved F or W. Each record gives: D gene, J gene, V gene, clone size, CDR3 protein, CDR3 DNA. The D gene is left open where the match is weak. Expanded clones get a size class; other rows say once, few or many, or leave the size out.

>TRBD1|TRBJ2-7|TRBV16|.
CASSRLGTGSSYEQYF
TGTGCCAGCAGCCGCCTTGGGACAGGGAGCTCCTACGAGCAGTACTTC
>.|TRBJ2-1|TRBV30|few
CAWSPLQGLFRNEQFF
TGTGCCTGGAGCCCTTTACAGGGATTATTTAGGAATGAGCAGTTCTTC
>TRBD1|TRBJ2-1|TRBV18|.
CASSPQGAAEGNEQFF
TGTGCCAGCTCACCACAGGGGGCAGCGGAAGGCAATGAGCAGTTCTTC
>.|TRBJ2-7|TRBV2|once
CASTRRQESFYEQYF
TGTGCCAGCACCCGGAGACAGGAGTCGTTCTACGAGCAGTACTTC
>TRBD1|TRBJ1-2|TRBV28|.
CASGGQGIHGYTF
TGTGCCAGCGGGGGACAGGGGATACACGGCTACACCTTC
>.|TRBJ2-2|TRBV7-3|.
CASSLEFRGYGELFF
TGTGCCAGCAGCTTAGAGTTCCGGGGTTACGGGGAGCTGTTTTTT
>.|TRBJ2-7|TRBV7-2|.
CASSSYQAPEQYF
TGTGCCAGCAGCTCATACCAGGCCCCCGAGCAGTACTTC
>.|TRBJ1-2|TRBV30|.
CAWYETYLGYTF
TGTGCCTGGTACGAGACATATCTTGGCTACACCTTC
>.|TRBJ1-5|TRBV19|once
CASSTTGGSNQPQHF
TGTGCCAGTAGTACCACGGGAGGTAGCAATCAGCCCCAGCATTTT
>TRBD1|TRBJ1-1|TRBV6-5|.
CASSTYRGLSEAFF
TGTGCCAGCAGTACGTACAGGGGGCTAAGTGAAGCTTTCTTT
>TRBD1|TRBJ2-7|TRBV18|.
CASSPGQGAAEQYF
TGTGCCAGCTCACCCGGACAGGGAGCGGCCGAGCAGTACTTC
>.|TRBJ1-2|TRBV5-1|.
CASSSGQMFNYGYTF
TGCGCCAGCAGCTCAGGCCAGATGTTTAACTATGGCTACACCTTC
>.|TRBJ2-4|TRBV6-5|.
CASSISFSANIQYF
TGTGCCAGCAGCATTAGCTTCAGCGCGAACATTCAGTACTTC
>.|TRBJ2-3|TRBV2|.
CASSERSTYTDTQYF
TGTGCCAGCAGTGAGAGAAGTACCTACACAGATACGCAGTATTTT
>TRBD2|TRBJ2-1|TRBV30|.
CAWGLAISYNEQFF
TGTGCCTGGGGACTAGCGATTTCCTACAATGAGCAGTTCTTC
>.|TRBJ1-1|TRBV6-5|once
CASSAYREGEAFF
TGTGCCAGCAGTGCCTACAGGGAGGGTGAAGCTTTCTTT
>TRBD1|TRBJ1-1|TRBV5-1|.
CASSGTALKSEAFF
TGCGCCAGCAGTGGGACAGCCCTTAAGTCGGAAGCTTTCTTT
>.|TRBJ1-5|TRBV5-8|.
CASSPTGLSNQPQHF
TGTGCCAGCAGCCCAACGGGTCTTAGCAATCAGCCCCAGCATTTT
>.|TRBJ2-2|TRBV5-1|.
CASSLAGGETGELFF
TGCGCCAGCAGCTTGGCTGGCGGGGAGACCGGGGAGCTGTTTTTT
>.|TRBJ2-7|TRBV6-1|.
CASNRVLAYEQYF
TGTGCCAGCAACAGGGTCCTAGCCTACGAGCAGTACTTC
>.|TRBJ1-5|TRBV6-1|.
CASSEAFDQPQHF
TGTGCCAGCAGTGAAGCCTTTGATCAGCCCCAGCATTTT
>.|TRBJ1-3|TRBV7-9|once
CASSLVQGPPGTIYF
TGTGCCAGCAGCTTAGTCCAGGGGCCCCCCGGCACCATATATTTT
>.|TRBJ2-7|TRBV4-2|.
CASSQTGSYEQYF
TGTGCCAGCAGCCAGACAGGATCCTACGAGCAGTACTTC
>.|TRBJ2-7|TRBV5-1|.
CASSLEGGGIYEQYF
TGCGCCAGCAGCTTGGAGGGTGGAGGAATCTACGAGCAGTACTTC
>TRBD1|TRBJ1-6|TRBV5-1|.
CASSLEGAHNSPLHF
TGCGCCAGCAGCTTGGAGGGGGCGCATAATTCACCCCTCCACTTT
>TRBD1|TRBJ1-1|TRBV11-2|.
CASSPPDRVGEAFF
TGTGCCAGCAGCCCACCCGACAGGGTGGGTGAAGCTTTCTTT
>.|TRBJ1-6|TRBV6-1|.
CASHLTENSPLHF
TGTGCCAGCCATTTGACAGAAAATTCACCCCTCCACTTT
>.|TRBJ2-7|TRBV18|.
CASSPGAYEQYF
TGTGCCAGCTCACCGGGAGCCTACGAGCAGTACTTC
>.|TRBJ1-1|TRBV9|.
CASSAQTMNTEAFF
TGTGCCAGCAGCGCACAGACTATGAACACTGAAGCTTTCTTT
>.|TRBJ2-5|TRBV7-7|.
CASSLAVAEETQYF
TGTGCTAGCAGCTTAGCGGTAGCGGAAGAGACCCAGTACTTC
>TRBD1|TRBJ1-5|TRBV7-2|once
CASSLSGQGVNQPQHF
TGTGCCAGCAGCCTCTCAGGACAGGGGGTCAATCAGCCCCAGCATTTT
>TRBD2|TRBJ2-5|TRBV5-6|.
CASSRGTATSVETQYF
TGTGCCAGCAGCAGGGGAACAGCCACTAGCGTAGAGACCCAGTACTTC
>.|TRBJ2-5|TRBV7-2|.
CASSLIKKGRGTQETQYF
TGTGCCAGCAGCCTCATTAAGAAAGGTCGAGGGACTCAAGAGACCCAGTACTTC
>.|TRBJ2-3|TRBV6-1|.
CATPPGARPDTQYF
TGTGCCACTCCTCCGGGAGCCCGCCCAGATACGCAGTATTTT
>.|TRBJ2-3|TRBV29-1|.
CSVGVQGLIGTDTQYF
TGCAGCGTAGGGGTACAGGGACTAATTGGCACAGATACGCAGTATTTT
>.|TRBJ1-2|TRBV5-1|.
CASSLFVGQNYGYTF
TGCGCCAGCAGCTTGTTTGTGGGCCAGAACTATGGCTACACCTTC
>.|TRBJ2-7|TRBV11-2|.
CASSFGGLHSYEQYF
TGTGCCAGCAGCTTCGGGGGGCTCCACTCCTACGAGCAGTACTTC
>TRBD2|TRBJ2-7|TRBV28|.
CASSPSGSSHEQYF
TGTGCCAGCAGTCCCAGCGGGAGTAGTCACGAGCAGTACTTC
>TRBD1|TRBJ1-1|TRBV23-1|few
CASRQGDTEAFF
TGCGCCAGCAGACAGGGGGACACTGAAGCTTTCTTT
>.|TRBJ1-2|TRBV5-1|once
CASSQTPANYGYTF
TGCGCCAGCAGCCAAACACCAGCTAACTATGGCTACACCTTC
>.|TRBJ1-5|TRBV19|.
CATLGRGIQHF
TGTGCCACCCTAGGGAGGGGAATCCAGCATTTT
>TRBD1|TRBJ1-2|TRBV2|.
CASSERGQGISSYGYTF
TGTGCCAGCAGTGAGCGCGGACAGGGAATTTCAAGCTATGGCTACACCTTC
>.|TRBJ1-2|TRBV2|.
CASRLGEDYGYTF
TGTGCCAGCAGGCTCGGGGAAGACTATGGCTACACCTTC
>.|TRBJ1-6|TRBV28|.
CASSLKENSPLHF
TGTGCCAGCAGTTTAAAGGAGAATTCACCCCTCCACTTT
>.|TRBJ2-7|TRBV6-1|.
CASSEMTGGEQYF
TGTGCCAGCAGTGAGATGACAGGAGGCGAGCAGTACTTC
>TRBD1|TRBJ2-7|TRBV5-1|few
CASSLAGTGRLYEQYF
TGCGCCAGCAGCTTGGCCGGGACAGGGCGACTCTACGAGCAGTACTTC
>.|TRBJ1-5|TRBV6-5|.
CASSSEGSNQPQHF
TGTGCCAGCAGTTCGGAGGGAAGCAATCAGCCCCAGCATTTT
>TRBD1|TRBJ1-1|TRBV19|.
CASSILQGAGNTEAFF
TGTGCCAGTAGTATCTTACAGGGGGCCGGGAACACTGAAGCTTTCTTT
>TRBD1|TRBJ1-1|TRBV4-1|once
CASSQPHRGIAEAFF
TGCGCCAGCAGCCAACCTCACAGGGGAATCGCTGAAGCTTTCTTT
>.|TRBJ2-3|TRBV19|once
CASSMNGLTDTQYF
TGTGCCAGTAGTATGAACGGTCTCACAGATACGCAGTATTTT
>.|TRBJ1-3|TRBV5-1|.
CASSITGILSNTIYF
TGCGCCAGCAGCATCACGGGGATTCTCTCAAACACCATATATTTT
>TRBD1|TRBJ2-5|TRBV28|once
CASRRQGEETQYF
TGTGCCAGCAGGCGACAGGGAGAAGAGACCCAGTACTTC
>TRBD2|TRBJ2-7|TRBV5-4|.
CASSLGLAGVYEQYF
TGTGCCAGCAGCTTAGGACTAGCGGGAGTCTACGAGCAGTACTTC
>.|TRBJ2-1|TRBV5-1|.
CASSLVPGAGNEQFF
TGCGCCAGCAGCTTGGTGCCGGGAGCAGGTAATGAGCAGTTCTTC